The 8 T cell receptor beta chains below were found in one sample sequenced in a study of cytomegalovirus exposure and HLA in healthy donors. This PCR relied on a set of 60 Vbeta primers and 13 Jbeta primers. Profiled with immunoSEQ multiplex PCR; TCRdb holds only in-frame clones, not every one. Altogether about 120,000 clones are present, around 79% being singletons, with the ten largest covering around 3%. Sequencing input: PBMCs. These receptors all come from a woman in her thirties in good health and CMV-seropositive.

This clone was recorded a few times. This chain uses TRBV18 with TRBJ1-6; 10 bases are shared with TRBD1. The CDR3 totals 16 residues. CDR1 and CDR2 from the germline V gene are KGHSH and LQKENI. V shed 4 bases, J shed 6 bases, and the junction held 6 bases outside the gene matches. CDR3 bases: TGTGCCAGCTCACTAAACCGGGACAGGGGTAATTCACCCCTCCACTTT. This gives the protein CASSLNRDRGNSPLHF.

Regarding this clone: In the same sample, other DNA sequences code for this CDR3. The rearrangement joins TRBV7-3 to TRBJ2-3, with 7 positions matching TRBD2. Germline V gene data show CDR1 as SGHTA and CDR2 as FQGTGA. This CDR3 comprises 15 residues. The V gene end was trimmed by 4 bases and the J gene end by 1 base; junction bases not matched to a gene: 5. The CDR3 loop is CASSSLAGGTDTQYF. The CDR3 region has the DNA TGTGCCAGCAGCTCACTGGCGGGGGGCACAGATACGCAGTATTTT.

The CDR3 here is CASSLSLTGEKLFF. In DNA form, the CDR3 reads TGTGCCAGCAGTCTCTCCCTGACGGGGGAAAAACTGTTTTTT. The rearrangement uses TRBV2 and TRBJ1-4; no definite D call. The germline V gene encodes CDR1 SNHLY and CDR2 FYNNEI. Trimming cost V 5 bases and J 8 bases, with 15 bases left between them. The CDR3 loop spans 14 amino acids.

This clone was picked up one time. The V and J genes are TRBV5-5 and TRBJ1-2; 7 positions match TRBD1. CDR1 is SGHKS, CDR2 YYEKEE, per germline (reference sequence). The CDR3 is 15 amino acids. V gave up 5 bases and J gave up 7 bases; unmatched junction bases: 14. CDR3 sequence reads: CASRPLPRDSRGYTF. DNA of the CDR3: TGTGCCAGCAGACCTCTACCCCGGGACAGCCGTGGCTACACCTTC.

J is TRBJ2-2 and V is TRBV7-3, with 7 bases lining up with TRBD1. This CDR3 is built from 14 residues. With V trimmed by 5 bases and J by 4 bases, 4 bases remained unmatched. Germline V gene sequence: CDR1 SGHTA, CDR2 FQGTGA. CDR3 amino acids: CASSTGAGTGELFF. CDR3 DNA sequence: TGTGCCAGCAGCACAGGGGCGGGCACCGGGGAGCTGTTTTTT.

The chain recombines TRBV10-3 with TRBJ2-3, with 13 bases fitting TRBD2. There are 18 residues in the CDR3. Germline V gives CDR1 ENHRY, CDR2 SYGVKD. V lost 4 bases, J lost 0 bases, and 7 bases stayed unmatched. CDR3 in amino acids: CAISGTGTSGDSTDTQYF. The CDR3 DNA reads TGTGCCATCAGTGGTACCGGGACTAGCGGGGATAGCACAGATACGCAGTATTTT.

The chain links TRBV5-4 to TRBJ1-2; the match to TRBD1 covers 7 bases. CDR1 is SGHNT, CDR2 YYREEE, per germline (reference sequence). The CDR3 length is 14 residues. V lost 4 bases, J lost 4 bases, and 7 bases stayed unmatched. The CDR3 spells CASSGGTAAYGYTF. Written as DNA, the CDR3 is TGTGCCAGCAGCGGAGGGACAGCGGCCTATGGCTACACCTTC.

The V and J genes are TRBV25-1 and TRBJ2-5, with 8 bases identical to TRBD1. The germline V gene encodes CDR1 MGHDK and CDR2 SYGVNS. The CDR3 is made up of 14 amino acids. V gave up 8 bases and J gave up 5 bases; unmatched junction bases: 10. CDR3 sequence: CASGDRILPETQYF. The CDR3 DNA reads as TGTGCCAGCGGGGACAGGATCTTACCTGAGACCCAGTACTTC.